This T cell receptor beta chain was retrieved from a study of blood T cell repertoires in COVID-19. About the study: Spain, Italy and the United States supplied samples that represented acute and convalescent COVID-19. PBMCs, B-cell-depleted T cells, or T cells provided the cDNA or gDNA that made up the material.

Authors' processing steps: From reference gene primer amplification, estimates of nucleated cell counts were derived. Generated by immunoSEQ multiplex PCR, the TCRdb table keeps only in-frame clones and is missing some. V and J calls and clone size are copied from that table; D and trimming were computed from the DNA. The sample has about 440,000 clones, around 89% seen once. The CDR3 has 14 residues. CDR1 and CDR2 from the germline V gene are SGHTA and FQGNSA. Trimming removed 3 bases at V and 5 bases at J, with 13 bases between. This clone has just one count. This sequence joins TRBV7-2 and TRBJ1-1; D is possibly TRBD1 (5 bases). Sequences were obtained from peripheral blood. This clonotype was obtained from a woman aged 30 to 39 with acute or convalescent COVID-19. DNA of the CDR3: TGTGCCAGCAGCTTGGGGGGTAGTCGGACTGAAGCTTTCTTT. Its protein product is CASSLGGSRTEAFF.